This T cell receptor (beta chain) was recovered during a study of T cell changes during pregnancy in multiple sclerosis. The CDR3 runs to 13 residues. Germline assignment: CDR1 MGHRA and CDR2 YSYEKL. V lost 1 base, J lost 6 bases, and 10 bases lay in between. TCRdb keeps only in-frame clones here, not all; method: immunoSEQ multiplex PCR. In the table there are 85,000 to 90,000 clones, 85% to 95% of which are singletons. The material was peripheral blood, obtained after pregnancy. The source is a female donor in good health, enrolled as a control in a pregnancy study. The chain joins TRBV4-1 to TRBJ2-7, with D possibly matching TRBD2 (5 bases). CDR3 in amino acids: CASSQVMRAEQYF. CDR3 sequence (DNA): TGCGCCAGCAGCCAAGTAATGCGGGCCGAGCAGTACTTC.